Shown below are 14 T cell receptor beta chains from a single sample sequenced in a study of T cells after posttransplantation cyclophosphamide. Generated by immunoSEQ multiplex PCR, the TCRdb table keeps only in-frame clones and is missing some. Recorded here are around 26,000 clones, none singletons. Busulfan-fludarabine conditioning, marrow transplant, and cyclophosphamide on days +3 and +4 were administered. The source material was PBMCs, sampled after allogeneic stem cell transplant with posttransplant cyclophosphamide. The receptors stem from a male patient in his late teens or twenties who received an allogeneic stem cell transplant from a related donor, was CMV-positive, and had no GVHD. Some T cells may have come from the graft donor.

In its sample, this clone was seen many times. The chain links TRBV19 to TRBJ1-2; 7 bases line up with TRBD1. This CDR3 is built from 15 residues. V gave up 5 bases and J gave up 2 bases; unmatched junction bases: 8. Germline values: CDR1 LNHDA, CDR2 SQIVND (reference sequence). In nucleotides, the CDR3 is TGTGCCAGTAGTCCCTGGGACAGATACAACTATGGCTACACCTTC. This translates into CASSPWDRYNYGYTF.

Many counts were recorded for this clone. The J gene is TRBJ1-1, the V gene TRBV4-2; 8 nucleotides match TRBD1. The CDR3 length is 14 residues. The ends lost 3 bases at V and 3 bases at J; junction bases unmatched: 3. CDR1 LGHNA and CDR2 YNFKEQ come from the germline V gene. The CDR3 loop reads CASSQAGGYTEAFF. DNA of the CDR3: TGTGCCAGCAGCCAGGCAGGGGGCTACACTGAAGCTTTCTTT.

This clone has just a few counts. A junction end diverges from the germline sequence, so it may reflect a read error. This chain links TRBV18 with TRBJ1-3; no clear D gene. Germline CDR1 KGHSH, CDR2 LQKENI. CDR3 size: 16 residues. The CDR3 sequence is CASSPVGESSGNAIYF. As DNA, the CDR3 is TGTGCCAGCTCACCAGTCGGGGAATCCTCTGGAAACGCCATATATTTT. Full variable domain (rest looked up from reference TRBV18 and TRBJ1-3): NAGVMQNPRHLVRRRGQEARLRCSPMKGHSHVYWYRQLPEEGLKFMVYLQKENIIDESGMPKERFSAEFPKEGPSILRIQQVVRGDSAAYFCASSPVGESSGNAIYFGEGSWLTVV.

This clone was seen ten or more times. The chain is built from TRBV7-2 and TRBJ2-7; D ambiguous. The V end lost 1 base, the J end lost 2 bases, and 6 bases lay between the germline ends. There are 13 residues in the CDR3. The germline V gene encodes CDR1 SGHTA and CDR2 FQGNSA. CDR3 nucleotides: TGTGCCAGCAGCTTAGGGCCTCCCTACGAGCAGTACTTC. This translates into CASSLGPPYEQYF.

This clone showed up many times. The J gene is TRBJ1-1, the V gene TRBV9, with D perhaps matching TRBD1 (6 bases). The CDR3 covers 13 residues. CDR1 and CDR2 (germline): SGDLS, YYNGEE. The V end lost 1 base, the J end lost 7 bases, and 11 bases lay between the germline ends. CDR3 sequence: CASSVRGGDEAFF. Here the CDR3 DNA reads TGTGCCAGCAGCGTAAGGGGGGGCGATGAAGCTTTCTTT.

The CDR3 sequence is CATGQGTGNTQYF. For the CDR3, the DNA is TGTGCCACCGGACAGGGGACGGGAAATACGCAGTATTTT. The chain carries TRBV27 and TRBJ2-3; 9 bases are shared with TRBD1. The CDR3 is 13 amino acids. Germline values: CDR1 MNHEY, CDR2 SMNVEV (reference sequence). V lost 10 bases and J lost 7; bases outside the gene matches: 9.

This clone was seen ten or more times. The chain recombines TRBV18 with TRBJ1-1; D is unresolved. V lost 2 bases, J lost 4 bases, and 8 bases lay in between. The CDR3 contains 13 residues. The germline CDR1 and CDR2 sequences are KGHSH and LQKENI. This CDR3 reads CASSPLSSTEAFF. The CDR3 bases are TGTGCCAGCTCACCATTGAGTTCCACTGAAGCTTTCTTT.

Ten or more counts support this clone. V and J are TRBV7-2 and TRBJ2-5, with a possible D match to TRBD2 (5 bases). Trimming stripped 2 bases from V and 4 bases from J, with 14 bases between. This CDR3 is 15 amino acids long. Germline assignment: CDR1 SGHTA and CDR2 FQGNSA. The CDR3 here is CASSLSRTEIETQYF. CDR3 in DNA: TGTGCCAGCAGCTTATCTAGGACTGAAATAGAGACCCAGTACTTC.

This clone was seen ten or more times. Written as DNA, the CDR3 is TGTGCCAGCAGCCACGGGACAGGGGATGAAAAACTGTTTTTT. Translation: CASSHGTGDEKLFF. The rearrangement links TRBV5-6 to TRBJ1-4; 10 positions match TRBD1. The germline CDR1 and CDR2 sequences are SGHDT and YYEEEE. The CDR3 has 14 residues. The V segment lost 4 bases and the J segment 6 bases; nucleotides outside the gene matches: 3.

This clone was detected many times. This sequence joins TRBV6-5 and TRBJ1-2; TRBD1 matches 7 bases. There are 14 residues in the CDR3. The germline V gene has CDR1 MNHEY and CDR2 SVGAGI. V trimming: 7 bases; J trimming: 8 bases; junction bases outside the gene matches: 13. CDR3 loop: CASINPGQTIGYTF. CDR3 DNA sequence: TGTGCCAGCATTAACCCGGGACAGACAATAGGCTACACCTTC.

V and J are TRBV30 and TRBJ2-5, with D tentatively TRBD1 (6 bases). TRBJ2-7 explains the end of the DNA better; the J call may be wrong. The CDR3 has 14 amino acids. Germline V lookup: CDR1 GTSNPN, CDR2 SVGIG (reference sequence). The CDR3 protein is CAGESGTTGYEQYF. CDR3 nucleotide sequence: TGTGCCGGAGAGTCCGGGACAACCGGGTACGAGCAGTACTTC.

This clone was recorded at least ten times. The CDR3 bases are TGCGCCAGCCGGATGGGACTAGGGAACAATGAGCAGTTCTTC. This sequence encodes CASRMGLGNNEQFF. The chain links TRBV10-2 to TRBJ2-1; TRBD2 aligns across 8 bases. Germline lookup yields CDR1 WSHSY and CDR2 SAAADI. V shed 8 bases, J shed 5 bases, and the junction held 8 bases outside the gene matches. The CDR3 sequence is 14 residues long.

This clone appeared many times. This chain uses TRBV28 with TRBJ2-1, with D unresolved. Germline values: CDR1 MDHEN, CDR2 SYDVKM. CDR3 size: 11 residues. Between the trimmed V and J ends, which lost 6 bases and 7 bases, there was a span of 7 bases. The CDR3 region is CASRRLNEQFF. CDR3 nucleotides: TGTGCCAGCAGGCGCCTTAATGAGCAGTTCTTC.

This clone was seen many times. The J gene is TRBJ2-1, the V gene TRBV27; 7 bases fit TRBD1. The trim removed 3 bases at V and 3 bases at J, leaving 2 bases unmatched. The CDR3 runs to 14 residues. Germline CDR1 MNHEY, CDR2 SMNVEV (reference sequence). In DNA, the CDR3 is TGTGCCAGCAGTTTGGCAGGGGGCTACAATGAGCAGTTCTTC. This gives the protein CASSLAGGYNEQFF.